This TCR beta chain was found in a study of regulatory T cells in long-lasting Graves disease. The V end lost 4 bases, the J end lost 3 bases, and 9 bases lay between the germline ends. CDR1 KGHDR and CDR2 SFDVKD come from the germline V gene. The CDR3 contains 13 residues. Time point indicated: newly diagnosed GD, antithyroid drugs for less than 3 months. Making the TCR library involved RNA that had been extracted from PBMCs. This clonotype has ten or more counts. The authors built TCR beta libraries using iRepertoire HTBI primers and Arm-PCR of CDR3 regions. A single record per CDR3 protein comes from TCRdb applying MiXCR to the multiplex PCR reads. The sample lists about 470,000 distinct CDR3 sequences; about 16% were seen once. The same data also contributed to another study, on T cells in Graves' hyperthyroidism and ophthalmopathy.

The chain uses TRBV24-1 and TRBJ2-7, with unresolved D. Sequenced material: peripheral blood mononuclear cells (PBMCs), taken at new diagnosis, from a patient treated with antithyroid drugs. The receptor was isolated from a woman younger than 45 with Graves disease. CDR3 DNA sequence: TGTGCCACCAGTGACCAAAACCTCTACGAGCAGTACTTC. Translated, it gives CATSDQNLYEQYF.